Listed here are 10 T cell receptor beta chains from one sample, sequenced in a study of blood T cell repertoires in COVID-19. Assay: immunoSEQ multiplex PCR; the TCRdb copy retains only in-frame clones and omits some. Among about 170,000 clones, over 90% were seen once, and the ten largest hold 0.5% to 0.55%. The sample taken for sequencing was peripheral blood. All receptors derive from a man aged 45-60 years with acute or convalescent COVID-19.

This rearrangement joins TRBV27 to TRBJ1-4, with 8 bases aligning to TRBD1. CDR3 length equals 15 residues. With 6 bases clipped from V and 5 bases from J, the junction kept 8 bases outside the gene matches. The germline CDR1 and CDR2 sequences are MNHEY and SMNVEV (reference sequence). CDR3 residues: CASSRQGRSNEKLFF. The CDR3 nucleotides are TGTGCCAGCAGCAGACAGGGGAGATCGAATGAAAAACTGTTTTTT.

This chain links TRBV4-1 with TRBJ1-4, with 10 bases identical to TRBD1. The V gene end was trimmed by 7 bases and the J gene end by 7 bases; junction bases not matched to a gene: 3. Germline V lookup: CDR1 MGHRA, CDR2 YSYEKL. This CDR3 is 13 amino acids long. The CDR3 loop reads CASKGQGIEKLFF. The CDR3 nucleotides are TGCGCCAGCAAGGGACAGGGGATTGAAAAACTGTTTTTT.

The genes are TRBV19 and TRBJ2-2; 10 bases fit TRBD2. CDR1 and CDR2 from the germline V gene are LNHDA and SQIVND (reference sequence). The length of the CDR3 is 15 residues. The ends lost 4 bases at V and 5 bases at J; junction bases unmatched: 4. CDR3 region: CASSKNSGGTGELFF. DNA for the CDR3: TGTGCCAGTAGTAAGAATAGCGGGGGGACCGGGGAGCTGTTTTTT.

The chain couples TRBV20-1 to TRBJ2-1; D is unclear. V lost 2 bases, J lost 8 bases, and 7 bases lay in between. Germline CDR1 and CDR2: DFQATT and SNEGSKA (reference sequence). The CDR3 runs 11 residues. CDR3 amino acids: CSARSGHEQFF. The CDR3 DNA is TGCAGTGCTAGATCTGGGCATGAGCAGTTCTTC.

V and J are TRBV7-2 and TRBJ1-2, with TRBD1 matching over 8 bases. Germline CDR1 is SGHTA and CDR2 is FQGNSA. The CDR3 consists of 14 residues. Losses at the gene ends were 5 bases for V and 2 bases for J; bases not matched to a gene: 4. The CDR3 spells CASSDRGTNYGYTF. CDR3 bases: TGTGCCAGCAGCGACAGGGGAACGAACTATGGCTACACCTTC. Full variable domain (outside the CDR3, taken from reference TRBV7-2 and TRBJ1-2): GAGVSQSPSNKVTEKGKDVELRCDPISGHTALYWYRQSLGQGLEFLIYFQGNSAPDKSGLPSDRFSAERTGGSVSTLTIQRTQQEDSAVYLCASSDRGTNYGYTFGSGTRLTVV.

The chain links TRBV11-2 to TRBJ1-4, with 8 bases fitting TRBD1. Losses at the gene ends were 1 base for V and 6 bases for J; bases not matched to a gene: 4. The CDR3 spans 15 residues. Looked up from germline, CDR1 is SGHAT and CDR2 is FQNNGV. The CDR3 DNA sequence: TGTGCCAGCAGCTTAGGGACAGGGTCACATGAAAAACTGTTTTTT. Encoded protein: CASSLGTGSHEKLFF.

This chain joins TRBV6-5 and TRBJ1-2, with D perhaps matching TRBD1 (5 bases). Trimming took 2 bases from V and 8 from J, leaving 18 bases between them. The CDR3 is 15 amino acids. CDR1 is MNHEY and CDR2 is SVGAGI in the germline V gene. The CDR3 loop reads CASSYSPGTFYGYTF. In DNA form, the CDR3 reads TGTGCCAGCAGTTACAGCCCCGGGACTTTCTACGGCTACACCTTC.

This chain links TRBV30 with TRBJ2-7; 7 bases map to TRBD1. The CDR3 spans 13 residues. Germline assignment: CDR1 GTSNPN and CDR2 SVGIG (reference sequence). With V trimmed by 6 bases and J by 4 bases, 9 bases remained unmatched. CDR3 residues: CACPGHRGYEQYF. CDR3 sequence (DNA): TGTGCCTGTCCGGGACACAGGGGTTACGAGCAGTACTTC.

The V and J genes are TRBV5-1 and TRBJ2-7, with D tentatively TRBD2 (6 bases). CDR1 and CDR2 (germline): SGHRS, YFSETQ. Trimming stripped 1 base from V and 0 bases from J, with 17 bases between. CDR3 length: 17 residues. CDR3 sequence reads: CASSLWASDTSSYEQYF. In DNA form, the CDR3 reads TGCGCCAGCAGCTTGTGGGCTAGCGACACGAGCTCCTACGAGCAGTACTTC.

The chain carries TRBV27 and TRBJ2-1, with 7 bases aligning to TRBD1. This CDR3 is 13 amino acids long. Germline V gene sequence: CDR1 MNHEY, CDR2 SMNVEV (reference sequence). J lost 15 bases, V lost 5 bases, and 13 bases had no gene match. CDR3 in amino acids: CASSPTGHRVRFF. As DNA, the CDR3 is TGTGCCAGCAGTCCGACAGGGCACAGGGTGAGGTTCTTC.